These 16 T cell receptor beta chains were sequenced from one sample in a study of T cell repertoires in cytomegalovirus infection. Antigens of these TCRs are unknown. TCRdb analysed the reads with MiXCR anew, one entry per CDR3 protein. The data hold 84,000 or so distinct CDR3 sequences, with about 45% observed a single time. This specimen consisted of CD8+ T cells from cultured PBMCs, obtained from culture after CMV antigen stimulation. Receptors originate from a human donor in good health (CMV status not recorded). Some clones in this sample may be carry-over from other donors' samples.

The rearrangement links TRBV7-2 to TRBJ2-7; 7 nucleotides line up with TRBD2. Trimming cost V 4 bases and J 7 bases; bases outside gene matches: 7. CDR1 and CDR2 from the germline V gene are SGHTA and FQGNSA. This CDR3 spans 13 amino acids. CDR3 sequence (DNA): TGTGCCAGCAGCTCAACTAGCGCGCTAGAGCAGTACTTC. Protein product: CASSSTSALEQYF.

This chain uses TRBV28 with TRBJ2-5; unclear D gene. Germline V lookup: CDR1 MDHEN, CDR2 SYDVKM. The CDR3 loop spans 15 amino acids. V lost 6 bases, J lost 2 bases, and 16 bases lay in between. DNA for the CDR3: TGTGCCAGCAGGGCATCCGAAGGTGGGCAAGAGACCCAGTACTTC. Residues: CASRASEGGQETQYF.

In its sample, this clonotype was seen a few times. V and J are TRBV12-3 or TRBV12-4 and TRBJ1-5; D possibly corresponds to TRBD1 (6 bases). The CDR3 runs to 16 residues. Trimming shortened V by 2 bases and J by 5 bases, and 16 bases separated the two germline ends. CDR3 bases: TGTGCCAGCAGTTTACAGGGGTCGTGGGGTTATCAGCCCCAGCATTTT. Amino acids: CASSLQGSWGYQPQHF.

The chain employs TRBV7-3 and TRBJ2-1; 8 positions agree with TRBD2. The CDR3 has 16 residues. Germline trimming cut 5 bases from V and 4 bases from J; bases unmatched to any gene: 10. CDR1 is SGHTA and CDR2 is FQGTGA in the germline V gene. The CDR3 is CASSPSGLVMYNEQFF. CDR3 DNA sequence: TGTGCCAGCAGCCCGTCGGGACTAGTGATGTACAATGAGCAGTTCTTC.

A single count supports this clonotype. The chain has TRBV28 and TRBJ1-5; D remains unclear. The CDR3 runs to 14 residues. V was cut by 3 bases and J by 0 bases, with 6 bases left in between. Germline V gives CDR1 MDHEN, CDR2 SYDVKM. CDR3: CASSFLHSNQPQHF. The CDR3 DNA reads TGTGCCAGCAGTTTTTTGCATAGCAATCAGCCCCAGCATTTT.

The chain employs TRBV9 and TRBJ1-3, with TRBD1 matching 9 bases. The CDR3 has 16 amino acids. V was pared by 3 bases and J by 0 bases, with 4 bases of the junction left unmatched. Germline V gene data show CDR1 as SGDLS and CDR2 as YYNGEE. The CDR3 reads CASSAGTGSSGNTIYF. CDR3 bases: TGTGCCAGCAGCGCGGGGACAGGGAGCTCTGGAAACACCATATATTTT.

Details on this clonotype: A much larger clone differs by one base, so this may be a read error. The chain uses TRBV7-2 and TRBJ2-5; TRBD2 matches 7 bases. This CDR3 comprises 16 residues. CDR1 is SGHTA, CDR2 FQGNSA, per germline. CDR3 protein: CVSSIRTGLPTETQYF. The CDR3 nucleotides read TGTGTCAGCAGCATTAGAACGGGACTACCAACAGAGACCCAGTACTTC.

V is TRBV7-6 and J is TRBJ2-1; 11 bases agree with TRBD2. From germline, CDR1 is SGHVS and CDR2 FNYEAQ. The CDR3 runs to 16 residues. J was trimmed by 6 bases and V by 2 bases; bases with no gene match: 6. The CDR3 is CASSLNLGLAVNEQFF. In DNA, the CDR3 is TGTGCCAGCAGCTTAAATCTGGGACTAGCGGTCAATGAGCAGTTCTTC.

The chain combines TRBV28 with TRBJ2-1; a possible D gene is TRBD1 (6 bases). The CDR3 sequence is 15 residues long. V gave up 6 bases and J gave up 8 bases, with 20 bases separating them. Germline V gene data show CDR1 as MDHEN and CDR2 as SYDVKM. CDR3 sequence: CASSSPATGFDEQFF. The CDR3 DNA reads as TGTGCCAGCAGCTCCCCCGCGACAGGTTTTGATGAGCAGTTCTTC.

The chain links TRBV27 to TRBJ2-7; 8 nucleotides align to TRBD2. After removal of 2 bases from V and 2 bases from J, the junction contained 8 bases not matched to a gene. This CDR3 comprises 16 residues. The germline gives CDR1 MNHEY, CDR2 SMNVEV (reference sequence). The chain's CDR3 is CASSLTGPGGTYEQYF. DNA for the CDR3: TGTGCCAGCAGTTTAACGGGTCCGGGAGGGACCTACGAGCAGTACTTC.

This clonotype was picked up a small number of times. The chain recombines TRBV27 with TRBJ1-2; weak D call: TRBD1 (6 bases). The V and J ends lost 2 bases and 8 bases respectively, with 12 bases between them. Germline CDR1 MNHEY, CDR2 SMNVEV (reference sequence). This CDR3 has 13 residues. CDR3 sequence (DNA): TGTGCCAGCAGTTTAGCAGGGGCGCGAGGCTACACCTTC. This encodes CASSLAGARGYTF.

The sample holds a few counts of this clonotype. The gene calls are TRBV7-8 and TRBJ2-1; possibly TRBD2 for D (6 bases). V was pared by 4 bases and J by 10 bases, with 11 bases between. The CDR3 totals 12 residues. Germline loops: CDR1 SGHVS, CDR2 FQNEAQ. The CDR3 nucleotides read TGTGCCAGCAGCTGGGGACTTGGGGAGCAGTTCTTC. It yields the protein CASSWGLGEQFF. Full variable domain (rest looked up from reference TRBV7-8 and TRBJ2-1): GAGVSQSPRYKVAKRGQDVALRCDPISGHVSLFWYQQALGQGPEFLTYFQNEAQLDKSGLPSDRFFAERPEGSVSTLKIQRTQQEDSAVYLCASSWGLGEQFFGPGTRLTVL.

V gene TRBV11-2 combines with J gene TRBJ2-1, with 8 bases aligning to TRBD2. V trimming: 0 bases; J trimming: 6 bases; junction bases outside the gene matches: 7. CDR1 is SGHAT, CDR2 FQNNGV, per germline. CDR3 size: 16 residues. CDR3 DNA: TGTGCCAGCAGCTTAGAAGTCGGGGGGGCGTTCAATGAGCAGTTCTTC. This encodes CASSLEVGGAFNEQFF.

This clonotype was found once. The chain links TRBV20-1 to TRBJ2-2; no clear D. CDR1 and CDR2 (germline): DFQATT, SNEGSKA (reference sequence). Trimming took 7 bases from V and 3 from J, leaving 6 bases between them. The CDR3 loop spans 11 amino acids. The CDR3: CSGSDTGELFF. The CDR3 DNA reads TGCAGTGGTTCGGACACCGGGGAGCTGTTTTTT.

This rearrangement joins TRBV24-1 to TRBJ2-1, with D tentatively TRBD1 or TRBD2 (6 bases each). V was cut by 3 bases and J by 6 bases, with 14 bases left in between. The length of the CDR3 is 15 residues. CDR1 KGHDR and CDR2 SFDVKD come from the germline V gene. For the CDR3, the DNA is TGTGCCACCAGTGATAATACAGGGAGGCCCAATGAGCAGTTCTTC. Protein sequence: CATSDNTGRPNEQFF.

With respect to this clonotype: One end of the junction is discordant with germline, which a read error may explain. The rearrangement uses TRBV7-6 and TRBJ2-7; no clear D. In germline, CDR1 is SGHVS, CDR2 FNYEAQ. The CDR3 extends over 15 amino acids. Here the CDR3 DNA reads TGTGCCAGCAGCTCAAGACCGTCTCCTATGTACGCGCAGTACTTC. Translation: CASSSRPSPMYAQYF.